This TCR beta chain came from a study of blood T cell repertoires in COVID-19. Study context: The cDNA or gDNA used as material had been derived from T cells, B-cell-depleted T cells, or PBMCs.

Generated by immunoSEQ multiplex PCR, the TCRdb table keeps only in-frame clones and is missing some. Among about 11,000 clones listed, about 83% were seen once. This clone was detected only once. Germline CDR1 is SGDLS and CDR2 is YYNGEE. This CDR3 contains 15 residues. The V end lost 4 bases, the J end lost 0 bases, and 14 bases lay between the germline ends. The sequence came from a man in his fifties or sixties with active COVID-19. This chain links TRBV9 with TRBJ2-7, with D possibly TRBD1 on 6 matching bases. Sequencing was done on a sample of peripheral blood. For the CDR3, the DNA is TGTGCCAGCAGCTCCACCGGGACACCCTCCTACGAGCAGTACTTC. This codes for CASSSTGTPSYEQYF.